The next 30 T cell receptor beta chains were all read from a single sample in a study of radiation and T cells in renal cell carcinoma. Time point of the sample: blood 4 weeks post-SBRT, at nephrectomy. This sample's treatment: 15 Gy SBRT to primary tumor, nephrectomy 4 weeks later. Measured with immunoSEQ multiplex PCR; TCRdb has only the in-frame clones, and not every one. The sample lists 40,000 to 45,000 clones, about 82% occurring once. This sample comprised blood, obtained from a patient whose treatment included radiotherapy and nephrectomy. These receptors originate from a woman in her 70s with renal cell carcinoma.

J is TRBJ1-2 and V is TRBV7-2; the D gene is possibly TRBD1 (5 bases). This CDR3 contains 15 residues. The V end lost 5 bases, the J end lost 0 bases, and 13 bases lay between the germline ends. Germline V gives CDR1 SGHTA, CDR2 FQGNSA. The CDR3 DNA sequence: TGTGCCAGCAGCGCTACCGGGACTCCTAACTATGGCTACACCTTC. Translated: CASSATGTPNYGYTF.

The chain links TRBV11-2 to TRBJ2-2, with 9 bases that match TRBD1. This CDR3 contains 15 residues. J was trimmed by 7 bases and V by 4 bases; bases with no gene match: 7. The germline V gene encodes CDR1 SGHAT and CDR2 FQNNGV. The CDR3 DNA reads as TGTGCCAGCAGCTCGTACAGGGGGCTTGGCGGGGAGCTGTTTTTT. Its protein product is CASSSYRGLGGELFF.

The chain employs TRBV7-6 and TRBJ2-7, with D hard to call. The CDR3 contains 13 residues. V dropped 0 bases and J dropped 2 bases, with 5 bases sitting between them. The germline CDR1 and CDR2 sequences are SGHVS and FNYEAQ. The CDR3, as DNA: TGTGCCAGCAGCTTAGCCAGAACCTACGAGCAGTACTTC. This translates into CASSLARTYEQYF.

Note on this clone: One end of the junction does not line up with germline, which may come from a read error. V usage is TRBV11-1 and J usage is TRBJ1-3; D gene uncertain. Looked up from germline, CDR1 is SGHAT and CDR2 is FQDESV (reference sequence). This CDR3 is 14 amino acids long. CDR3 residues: CASSLVAAGSTIYF. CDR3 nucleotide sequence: TGTGCCAGCAGCTTAGTCGCCGCAGGAAGCACCATATATTTT.

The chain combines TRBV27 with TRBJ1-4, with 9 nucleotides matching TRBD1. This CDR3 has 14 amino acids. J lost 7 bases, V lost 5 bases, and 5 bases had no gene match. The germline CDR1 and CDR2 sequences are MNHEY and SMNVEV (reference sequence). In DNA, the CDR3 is TGTGCCAGCAGTATCGGGACAGGGTCTGAAAAACTGTTTTTT. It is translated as CASSIGTGSEKLFF. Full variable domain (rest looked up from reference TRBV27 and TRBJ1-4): EAQVTQNPRYLITVTGKKLTVTCSQNMNHEYMSWYRQDPGLGLRQIYYSMNVEVTDKGDVPEGYKVSRKEKRNFPLILESPSPNQTSLYFCASSIGTGSEKLFFGSGTQLSVL.

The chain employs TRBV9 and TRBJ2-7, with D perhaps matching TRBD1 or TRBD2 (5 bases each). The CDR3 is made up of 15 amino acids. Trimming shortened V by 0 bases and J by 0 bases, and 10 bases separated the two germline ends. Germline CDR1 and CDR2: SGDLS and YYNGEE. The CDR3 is CASSVDGASSYEQYF. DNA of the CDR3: TGTGCCAGCAGCGTAGACGGGGCTAGCTCCTACGAGCAGTACTTC.

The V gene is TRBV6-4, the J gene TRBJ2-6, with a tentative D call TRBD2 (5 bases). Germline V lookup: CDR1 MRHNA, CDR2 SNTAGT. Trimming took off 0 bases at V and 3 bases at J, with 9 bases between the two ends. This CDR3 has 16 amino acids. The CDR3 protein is CASSDSAASGANVLTF. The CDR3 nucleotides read TGTGCCAGCAGTGACTCAGCGGCAAGTGGGGCCAACGTCCTGACTTTC.

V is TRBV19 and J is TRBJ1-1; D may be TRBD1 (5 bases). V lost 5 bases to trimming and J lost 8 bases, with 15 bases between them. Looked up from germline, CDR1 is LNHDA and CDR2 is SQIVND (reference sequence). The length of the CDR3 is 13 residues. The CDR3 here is CASSPRARGEAFF. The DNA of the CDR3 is TGTGCCAGTAGTCCTCGAGCAAGGGGAGAAGCTTTCTTT. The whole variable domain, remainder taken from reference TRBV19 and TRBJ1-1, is DGGITQSPKYLFRKEGQNVTLSCEQNLNHDAMYWYRQDPGQGLRLIYYSQIVNDFQKGDIAEGYSVSREKKESFPLTVTSAQKNPTAFYLCASSPRARGEAFFGQGTRLTVV.

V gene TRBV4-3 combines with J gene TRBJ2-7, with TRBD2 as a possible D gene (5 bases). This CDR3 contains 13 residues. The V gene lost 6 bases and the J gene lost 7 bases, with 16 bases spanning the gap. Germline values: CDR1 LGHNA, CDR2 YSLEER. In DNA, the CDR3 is TGCGCCAGCAGGGAGGAGCCAGGCAAGGAGCAGTACTTC. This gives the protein CASREEPGKEQYF.

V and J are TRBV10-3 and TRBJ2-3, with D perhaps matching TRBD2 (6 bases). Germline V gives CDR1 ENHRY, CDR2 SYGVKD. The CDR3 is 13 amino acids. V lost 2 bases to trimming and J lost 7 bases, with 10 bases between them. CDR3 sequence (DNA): TGTGCCATCAGTGAGCGACTAGTGAATACGCAGTATTTT. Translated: CAISERLVNTQYF.

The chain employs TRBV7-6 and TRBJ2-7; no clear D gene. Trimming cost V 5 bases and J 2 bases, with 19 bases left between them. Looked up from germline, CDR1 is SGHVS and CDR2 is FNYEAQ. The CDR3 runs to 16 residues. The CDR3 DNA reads TGTGCCAGCAGCCGCCACGGAACGGAGAAGACCTACGAGCAGTACTTC. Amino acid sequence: CASSRHGTEKTYEQYF.

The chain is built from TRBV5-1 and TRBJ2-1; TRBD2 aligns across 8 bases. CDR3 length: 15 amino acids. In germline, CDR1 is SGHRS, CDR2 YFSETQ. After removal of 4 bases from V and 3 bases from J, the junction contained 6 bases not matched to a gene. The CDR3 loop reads CASSGGTSIYNEQFF. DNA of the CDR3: TGCGCCAGCAGCGGCGGGACTAGTATCTACAATGAGCAGTTCTTC.

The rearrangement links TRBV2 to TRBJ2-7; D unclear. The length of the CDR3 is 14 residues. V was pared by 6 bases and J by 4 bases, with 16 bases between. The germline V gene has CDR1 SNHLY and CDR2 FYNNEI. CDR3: CASRDDGRKYEQYF. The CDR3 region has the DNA TGTGCCAGCAGAGACGACGGACGAAAATACGAGCAGTACTTC. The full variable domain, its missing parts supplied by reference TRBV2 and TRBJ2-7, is EPEVTQTPSHQVTQMGQEVILRCVPISNHLYFYWYRQILGQKVEFLVSFYNNEISEKSEIFDDQFSVERPDGSNFTLKIRSTKLEDSAMYFCASRDDGRKYEQYFGPGTRLTVT.

This CDR3 is CASSYSTRGGYEQYF. The CDR3 DNA reads as TGTGCCAGCAGCTACTCTACGAGGGGCGGCTACGAGCAGTACTTC. The genes are TRBV7-2 and TRBJ2-7; TRBD1 or TRBD2 may be the D gene (5 bases each). CDR3 length equals 15 residues. The V end was cut by 4 bases, the J end by 3 bases, with 16 bases between. Germline CDR1 and CDR2: SGHTA and FQGNSA.

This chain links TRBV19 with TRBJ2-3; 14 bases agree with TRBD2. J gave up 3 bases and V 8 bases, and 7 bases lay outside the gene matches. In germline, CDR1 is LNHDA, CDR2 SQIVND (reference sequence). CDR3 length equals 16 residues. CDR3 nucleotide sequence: TGTGCCAGTCAAAGACTAGCGGGGGGGGAGACAGATACGCAGTATTTT. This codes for CASQRLAGGETDTQYF.

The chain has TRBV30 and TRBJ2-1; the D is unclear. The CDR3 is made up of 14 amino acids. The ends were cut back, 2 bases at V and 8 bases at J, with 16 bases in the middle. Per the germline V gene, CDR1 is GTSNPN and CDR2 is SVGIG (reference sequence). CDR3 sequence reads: CAWSRQVGFDEQFF. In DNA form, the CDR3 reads TGTGCCTGGAGTAGGCAGGTGGGCTTCGATGAGCAGTTCTTC.

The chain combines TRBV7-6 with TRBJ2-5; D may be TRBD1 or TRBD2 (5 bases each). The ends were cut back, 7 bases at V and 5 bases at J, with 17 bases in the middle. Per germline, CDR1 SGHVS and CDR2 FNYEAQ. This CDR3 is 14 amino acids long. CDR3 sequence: CASTLGQWGETQYF. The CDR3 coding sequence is TGTGCCAGCACCCTGGGGCAGTGGGGGGAGACCCAGTACTTC. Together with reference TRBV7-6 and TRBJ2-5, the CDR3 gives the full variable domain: GAGVSQSPRYKVTKRGQDVALRCDPISGHVSLYWYRQALGQGPEFLTYFNYEAQQDKSGLPNDRFSAERPEGSISTLTIQRTEQRDSAMYRCASTLGQWGETQYFGPGTRLLVL.

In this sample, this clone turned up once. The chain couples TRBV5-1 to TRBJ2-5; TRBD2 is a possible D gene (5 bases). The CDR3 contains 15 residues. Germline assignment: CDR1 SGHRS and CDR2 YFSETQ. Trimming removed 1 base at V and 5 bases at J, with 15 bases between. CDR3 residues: CASSLNWGEEETQYF. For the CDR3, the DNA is TGCGCCAGCAGCTTGAATTGGGGAGAGGAGGAGACCCAGTACTTC.

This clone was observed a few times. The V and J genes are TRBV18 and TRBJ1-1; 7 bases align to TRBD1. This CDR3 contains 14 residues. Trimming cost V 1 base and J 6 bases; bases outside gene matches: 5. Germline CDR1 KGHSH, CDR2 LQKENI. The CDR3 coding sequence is TGTGCCAGCTCACCACAGGGACAGTGGCCTGAAGCTTTCTTT. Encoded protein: CASSPQGQWPEAFF. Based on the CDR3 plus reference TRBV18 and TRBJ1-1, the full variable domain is NAGVMQNPRHLVRRRGQEARLRCSPMKGHSHVYWYRQLPEEGLKFMVYLQKENIIDESGMPKERFSAEFPKEGPSILRIQQVVRGDSAAYFCASSPQGQWPEAFFGQGTRLTVV.

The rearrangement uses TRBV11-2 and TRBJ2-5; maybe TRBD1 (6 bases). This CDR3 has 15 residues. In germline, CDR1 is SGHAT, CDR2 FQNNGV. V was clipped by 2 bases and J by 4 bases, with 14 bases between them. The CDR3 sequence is CASSLIPGRGETQYF. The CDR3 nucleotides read TGTGCCAGCAGCTTAATTCCGGGCAGGGGAGAGACCCAGTACTTC.

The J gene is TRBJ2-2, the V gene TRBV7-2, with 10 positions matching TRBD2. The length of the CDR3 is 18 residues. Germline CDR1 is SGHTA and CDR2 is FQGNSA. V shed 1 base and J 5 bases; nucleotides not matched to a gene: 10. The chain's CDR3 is CASSLERASGSRTGELFF. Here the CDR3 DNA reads TGTGCCAGCAGCTTAGAAAGGGCTAGCGGGAGTAGGACCGGGGAGCTGTTTTTT.

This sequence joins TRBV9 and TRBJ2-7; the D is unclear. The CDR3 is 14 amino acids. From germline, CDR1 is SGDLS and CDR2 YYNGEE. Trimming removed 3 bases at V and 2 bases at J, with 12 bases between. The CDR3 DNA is TGTGCCAGCAGCGGGAAGGCTCCCGCCTACGAGCAGTACTTC. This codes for CASSGKAPAYEQYF.

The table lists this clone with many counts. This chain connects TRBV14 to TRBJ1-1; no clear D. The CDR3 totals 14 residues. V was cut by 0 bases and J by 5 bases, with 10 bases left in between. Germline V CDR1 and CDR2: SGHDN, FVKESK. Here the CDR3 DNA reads TGTGCCAGCAGCCAAGATCACGCGGGAACTGAAGCTTTCTTT. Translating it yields CASSQDHAGTEAFF. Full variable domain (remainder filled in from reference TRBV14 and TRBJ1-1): EAGVTQFPSHSVIEKGQTVTLRCDPISGHDNLYWYRRVMGKEIKFLLHFVKESKQDESGMPNNRFLAERTGGTYSTLKVQPAELEDSGVYFCASSQDHAGTEAFFGQGTRLTVV.

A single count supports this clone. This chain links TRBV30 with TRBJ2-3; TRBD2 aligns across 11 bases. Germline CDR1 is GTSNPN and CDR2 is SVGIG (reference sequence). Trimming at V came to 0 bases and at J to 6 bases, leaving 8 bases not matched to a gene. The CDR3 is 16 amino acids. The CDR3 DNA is TGTGCCTGGAGTGTAGGCCTAGCGGGAGGTGCGGATACGCAGTATTTT. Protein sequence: CAWSVGLAGGADTQYF.

The CDR3 spells CASSTMTGRGDSPLHF. As DNA, the CDR3 is TGTGCCAGCAGTACCATGACAGGGCGGGGGGATTCACCCCTCCACTTT. V is TRBV27 and J is TRBJ1-6; 7 bases map to TRBD1. Germline-derived CDR1 and CDR2 are MNHEY and SMNVEV (reference sequence). Unmatched junction bases numbered 12, after V lost 5 bases and J lost 8 bases. The CDR3 sequence is 16 residues long.

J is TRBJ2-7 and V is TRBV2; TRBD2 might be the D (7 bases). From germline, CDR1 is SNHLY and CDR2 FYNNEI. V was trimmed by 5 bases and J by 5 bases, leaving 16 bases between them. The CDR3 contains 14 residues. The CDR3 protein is CASSLGLSGDEQYF. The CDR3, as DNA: TGTGCCAGCAGTTTGGGACTATCAGGGGACGAGCAGTACTTC.

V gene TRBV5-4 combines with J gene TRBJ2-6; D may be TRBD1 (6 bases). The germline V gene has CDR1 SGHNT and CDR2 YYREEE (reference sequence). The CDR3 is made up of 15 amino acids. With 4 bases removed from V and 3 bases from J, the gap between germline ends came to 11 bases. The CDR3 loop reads CASSLDRHGANVLTF. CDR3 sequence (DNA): TGTGCCAGCAGCCTCGACAGGCATGGGGCCAACGTCCTGACTTTC.

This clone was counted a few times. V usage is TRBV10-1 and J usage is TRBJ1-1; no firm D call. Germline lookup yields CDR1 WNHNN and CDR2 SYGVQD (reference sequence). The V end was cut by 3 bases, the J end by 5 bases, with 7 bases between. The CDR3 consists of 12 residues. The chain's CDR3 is CASSEGVTEAFF. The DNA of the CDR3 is TGCGCCAGCAGTGAAGGCGTAACTGAAGCTTTCTTT.

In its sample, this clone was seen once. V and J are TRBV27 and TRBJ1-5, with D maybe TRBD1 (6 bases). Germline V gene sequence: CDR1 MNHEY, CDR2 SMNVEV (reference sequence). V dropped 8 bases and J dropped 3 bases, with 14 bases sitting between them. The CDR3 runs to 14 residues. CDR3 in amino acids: CASGGRGYNQPQHF. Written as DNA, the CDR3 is TGTGCCAGCGGAGGCAGGGGCTACAATCAGCCCCAGCATTTT.

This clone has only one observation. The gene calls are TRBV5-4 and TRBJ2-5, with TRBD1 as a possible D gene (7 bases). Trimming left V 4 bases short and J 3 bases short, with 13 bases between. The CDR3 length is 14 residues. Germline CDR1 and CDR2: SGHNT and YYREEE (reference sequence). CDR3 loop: CASSLQGRKETQYF. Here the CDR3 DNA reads TGTGCCAGCAGCCTACAGGGGAGGAAAGAGACCCAGTACTTC.